This TCR beta chain is drawn from a study of vaccination effects on CD4 cells after COVID-19. The study's findings and limits: Mainly new clones induced by vaccination were found among post-vaccine spike-reactive clones in convalescents. Marked clonal contraction was seen late after vaccination (in both infection- and vaccine-induced clones).

The authors isolated CD4+ T cells after about eleven days of culture. As for this clone: The antigen is unknown.

The protocol was immunoSEQ multiplex PCR, while the TCRdb copy is restricted to in-frame clones and leaves out a portion. Of tens of thousands of clones in the sample, approximately 72% were seen once. J was trimmed by 6 bases and V by 8 bases; bases with no gene match: 4. The CDR3 has 14 residues. Germline V gene data show CDR1 as MNHEY and CDR2 as SVGAGI. The starting material was CD4+ T cells from PBMCs cultured without peptide, obtained before COVID-19 vaccination. This chain joins TRBV6-5 and TRBJ2-2, with 12 bases aligning to TRBD2. The receptor was derived from a human donor who had a prior SARS-CoV-2 infection. CDR3 protein: CASLRLAGAGELFF. The CDR3 bases are TGTGCCAGCCTCCGACTAGCGGGAGCCGGGGAGCTGTTTTTT.